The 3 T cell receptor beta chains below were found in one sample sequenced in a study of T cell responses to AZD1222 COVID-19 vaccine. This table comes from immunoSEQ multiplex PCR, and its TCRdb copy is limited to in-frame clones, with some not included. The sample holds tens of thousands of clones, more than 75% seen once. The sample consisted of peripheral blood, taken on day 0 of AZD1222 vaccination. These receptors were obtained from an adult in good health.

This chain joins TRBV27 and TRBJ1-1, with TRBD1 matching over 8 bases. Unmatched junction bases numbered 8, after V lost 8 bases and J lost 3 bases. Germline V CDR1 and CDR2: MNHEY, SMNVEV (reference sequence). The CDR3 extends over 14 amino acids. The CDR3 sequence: CASRRQGADTEAFF. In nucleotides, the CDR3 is TGTGCCAGCCGTCGGCAGGGGGCGGACACTGAAGCTTTCTTT.

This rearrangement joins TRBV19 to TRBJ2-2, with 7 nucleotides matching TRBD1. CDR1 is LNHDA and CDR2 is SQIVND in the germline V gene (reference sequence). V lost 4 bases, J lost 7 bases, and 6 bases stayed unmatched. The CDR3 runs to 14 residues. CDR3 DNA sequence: TGTGCCAGTAGTAGGGACAGTAGAGGCGGGGAGCTGTTTTTT. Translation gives CASSRDSRGGELFF. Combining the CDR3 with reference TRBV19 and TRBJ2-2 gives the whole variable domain DGGITQSPKYLFRKEGQNVTLSCEQNLNHDAMYWYRQDPGQGLRLIYYSQIVNDFQKGDIAEGYSVSREKKESFPLTVTSAQKNPTAFYLCASSRDSRGGELFFGEGSRLTVL.

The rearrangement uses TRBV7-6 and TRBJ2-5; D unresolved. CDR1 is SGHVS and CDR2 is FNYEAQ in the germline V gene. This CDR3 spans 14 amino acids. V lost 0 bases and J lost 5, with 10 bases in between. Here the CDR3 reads CASSLAIGPETQYF. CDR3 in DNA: TGTGCCAGCAGCTTAGCGATAGGCCCGGAGACCCAGTACTTC.